The 4 T cell receptor beta chains below come from one sample, sequenced in a study of identical twins. Each CDR3 protein gets one entry after TCRdb re-called the 5' RACE reads with MiXCR. The repertoire consists of some 900,000 distinct CDR3 sequences, with about 12% occurring once and the leading ten covering roughly 1.5%. These same data were also listed under a study on yellow fever vaccine responses in identical twins.

Sample: PBMCs. The origin of the receptors is a woman under 30 in good health.

This chain uses TRBV20-1 with TRBJ2-6, with 7 bases that match TRBD1. Germline values: CDR1 DFQATT, CDR2 SNEGSKA (reference sequence). V trimming: 6 bases; J trimming: 2 bases; junction bases outside the gene matches: 4. CDR3 length equals 14 residues. In DNA form, the CDR3 reads TGCAGTGCCCCTGACAGGGCTGGGGCCAACGTCCTGACTTTC. Translated, it gives CSAPDRAGANVLTF.

The rearrangement uses TRBV11-3 and TRBJ2-1; possibly TRBD1 for D (8 bases). V lost 5 bases, J lost 7 bases, and 15 bases lay in between. Germline V CDR1 and CDR2: SGHNT, YENEEA. CDR3 length: 14 residues. The CDR3 protein is CASSSPQGGNEQFF. The CDR3 DNA reads TGTGCCAGCAGCAGTCCACAGGGGGGGAATGAGCAGTTCTTC.

The rearrangement links TRBV7-9 to TRBJ1-2, with D perhaps TRBD1 (6 bases). V was shortened by 4 bases and J by 4 bases, with 13 bases between the two germline ends. CDR3 length: 14 amino acids. Germline V lookup: CDR1 SEHNR, CDR2 FQNEAQ (reference sequence). Written as DNA, the CDR3 is TGTGCCAGCAGCTGGGACACGATGGGCTATGGCTACACCTTC. It encodes CASSWDTMGYGYTF.

This clonotype appeared many times. The genes are TRBV15 and TRBJ1-5; D is unclear. The germline V and J ends were trimmed by 1 base and 3 bases, with 7 bases remaining between them. Germline V gene lookup returns CDR1 LNHNV and CDR2 YYDKDF (reference sequence). The CDR3 has 14 amino acids. The CDR3 protein is CATSRGYINQPQHF. CDR3 coding DNA: TGTGCCACCAGCAGAGGGTATATCAATCAGCCCCAGCATTTT.